These 14 T cell receptor beta chains came from one sample sequenced in a study of T cells expressing NK-cell markers. TCRdb re-analyzed the 5' RACE reads; it lists each CDR3 protein once, without DNA. Recorded for this sample: around 260,000 distinct CDR3 sequences. The sequenced material came from blood T cells: a sorted CD56 or NKG2C T cell subset, CD4+ or CD8+ T cells, or bulk PBMC T cells (not recorded which). These receptors all stem from a woman between 18 and 70 years old in good health.

The chain carries TRBV9 and TRBJ2-2. The CDR3 runs to 15 residues. Germline assignment: CDR1 SGDLS and CDR2 YYNGEE. This CDR3 reads CASSVGGLLTGELFF.

J is TRBJ1-4 and V is TRBV4-3; there is no DNA to check the TCRdb D call of TRBD1. The CDR3 spans 16 residues. In germline, CDR1 is LGHNA, CDR2 YSLEER. This chain's CDR3 is CASSQDPAPLLEKLFF.

The CDR3 spells CASSARGGRVGDTQYF. The gene calls are TRBV6-1 and TRBJ2-3; TCRdb gives TRBD2 as the D gene, but with no DNA this cannot be confirmed. The germline gives CDR1 MNHNS, CDR2 SASEGT. The CDR3 has 16 amino acids.

The rearrangement links TRBV4-1 to TRBJ2-1; TCRdb calls TRBD1, which cannot be checked without DNA. CDR1 is MGHRA and CDR2 is YSYEKL in the germline V gene. The CDR3 is 15 amino acids. CDR3 sequence reads: CASSHVRQGDREQSF.

This chain's CDR3 is CAISPTSGDQTQYF. The rearrangement uses TRBV10-3 and TRBJ2-5; TCRdb's D call, TRBD2, is unchecked because there is no DNA. The CDR3 totals 14 residues. Germline values: CDR1 ENHRY, CDR2 SYGVKD.

The genes are TRBV7-2 and TRBJ2-1; TCRdb selects TRBD1, and the lack of DNA leaves this call unchecked. Germline V lookup: CDR1 SGHTA, CDR2 FQGNSA. This CDR3 is 17 amino acids long. This chain's CDR3 is CASSSPSGGGLRNEQFF.

V usage is TRBV14 and J usage is TRBJ2-1. Germline V gene data show CDR1 as SGHDN and CDR2 as FVKESK. CDR3 length equals 15 residues. The CDR3 loop reads CASSQDYTIYNEQFF.

The V gene is TRBV12-3 or TRBV12-4, the J gene TRBJ2-2; TCRdb calls TRBD2, which cannot be checked without DNA. CDR3 length: 14 residues. CDR3 sequence: CASDLGPYTGELFF.

The chain links TRBV15 to TRBJ2-7; the D gene TCRdb calls, TRBD1, cannot be checked with no DNA. The CDR3 sequence is 16 residues long. The germline V gene has CDR1 LNHNV and CDR2 YYDKDF (reference sequence). The CDR3 here is CATSRETGKGGYEQYF.

The chain uses TRBV12-3 or TRBV12-4 and TRBJ2-1. CDR3 length: 14 amino acids. CDR3 amino acids: CASRPDSPYNEQFF.

This chain uses TRBV7-3 with TRBJ2-1; the D call from TCRdb, TRBD1, cannot be confirmed without DNA. From germline, CDR1 is SGHTA and CDR2 FQGTGA. The length of the CDR3 is 13 residues. The CDR3 is CASSSPGLTKQFF.

J is TRBJ1-1 and V is TRBV20-1; TCRdb lists TRBD1, though no DNA is available to test this call. The CDR3 loop spans 12 amino acids. CDR1 and CDR2 (germline): DFQATT, SNEGSKA (reference sequence). The CDR3 protein is CSARQGNTEAFF.

The rearrangement links TRBV10-2 to TRBJ1-5. From germline, CDR1 is WSHSY and CDR2 SAAADI. The CDR3 runs to 16 residues. CDR3 sequence reads: CASSELDSGGNQPQHF.

This chain uses TRBV18 with TRBJ2-7; TCRdb returns TRBD1, unconfirmable since there is no DNA. CDR3 length equals 18 residues. CDR1 and CDR2 (germline): KGHSH, LQKENI. The CDR3 loop is CASSPPIVEQGHYYEQYF.